This T cell receptor (beta chain) came from a study of T cell responses to AZD1222 COVID-19 vaccine. V was cut by 3 bases and J by 0 bases, with 9 bases left in between. CDR1 and CDR2 from the germline V gene are SGHTA and FQGNSA. CDR3 length equals 15 residues. Only in-frame clones appear in the TCRdb table, and some are missing; sequencing was by immunoSEQ multiplex PCR. The sample has 90,000 to 110,000 clones, around 90% seen once. V is TRBV7-2 and J is TRBJ1-3; D is undetermined. The receptor comes from an adult in good health. The source material was peripheral blood, sampled on day 0 of AZD1222 vaccination. Here the CDR3 DNA reads TGTGCCAGCAGCTTTTTCAGCAACTCTGGAAACACCATATATTTT. Translated, it gives CASSFFSNSGNTIYF.